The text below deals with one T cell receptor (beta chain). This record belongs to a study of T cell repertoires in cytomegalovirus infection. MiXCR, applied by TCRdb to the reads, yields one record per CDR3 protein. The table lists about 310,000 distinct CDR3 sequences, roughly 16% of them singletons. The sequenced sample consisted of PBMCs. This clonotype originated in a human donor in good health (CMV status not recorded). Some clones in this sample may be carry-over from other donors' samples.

For the CDR3, the DNA is TGTGCCAGCCGTCTCCCCCCACAGGGGGCCCTATCCTACGAGCAGTACTTC. It codes for CASRLPPQGALSYEQYF. The chain links TRBV2 to TRBJ2-7, with 9 bases aligning to TRBD1. V lost 8 bases and J lost 1; bases outside the gene matches: 15. The CDR3 loop spans 17 amino acids. Germline CDR1 SNHLY, CDR2 FYNNEI.